This T cell receptor beta chain was recovered during a study of T-cell reconstitution after alpha-beta-depleted transplantation in children. The library targeted TCRbeta and was prepared with unique molecular identifiers. One entry per CDR3 protein, called by TCRdb with MiXCR from the PCR reads. The sample holds hundreds of thousands of distinct CDR3 sequences; roughly a tenth are singletons and the top ten take roughly 4%. This clonotype was picked up many times. Trimming at V came to 2 bases and at J to 2 bases, leaving 13 bases not matched to a gene. CDR1 and CDR2 (germline): SGHAT, FQDESV (reference sequence). There are 18 residues in the CDR3.

The V call is TRBV11-1, the J call TRBJ2-3; 7 nucleotides match TRBD2. This TCR derives from a human donor who donated a stem cell graft to a child with acute myeloid leukemia. The specimen comprised PBMCs from the stem cell graft donor, sampled from the stem cell graft. CDR3 protein: CASSLKASGGAFTDTQYF. The CDR3 DNA reads as TGTGCCAGCAGCTTAAAAGCTAGCGGAGGGGCTTTCACAGATACGCAGTATTTT.